A selection of T cell receptor beta chains follows, all from one sample in a study of shared clonotypes between healthy human individuals. Repertoires were generated with immunoSEQ multiplex PCR, while TCRdb's copy carries only in-frame clones and drops some. The sample holds about 2.4 million clones, roughly 93% seen once. Sequenced input: naive CD4+ T cells from PBMCs. Every receptor here comes from a man in his late teens or twenties in good health. Some clones in this sample may be carry-over from other donors' samples. Each CDR3 is given with its conserved first and last residue. A D gene is named only where the DNA matches it firmly. Clone size is not always given. Where it is, it says once, few, many or a class for expanded clones.

V	size	J	length	D	DNA	CDR3
TRBV4-2	NA	TRBJ2-7	17	NA	TGTGCCAGCAGCCAAGATGAGGATAGAGTAGGGCGGGGCGAGCAGTACTTC	CASSQDEDRVGRGEQYF
TRBV4-2	NA	TRBJ2-2	19	TRBD1	TGTGCCAGCAGCCAATACGGGACAGAACTCACCATATTCACCGGGGAGCTGTTTTTT	CASSQYGTELTIFTGELFF
TRBV7-2	NA	TRBJ2-7	15	TRBD2	TGTGCCAGCAGCCCCCATGCGGGAGGCCCTTACGAGCAGTACTTC	CASSPHAGGPYEQYF
TRBV12-5	once	TRBJ2-1	13	NA	TGTGCTAGTGGTTTGGTACCGACCCACGAGCAGTTCTTC	CASGLVPTHEQFF
TRBV5-3	NA	TRBJ2-3	20	TRBD2	TGTGCCAGAAGCCTGCCGATAAACCGTGAGCGGGAGGGGGCCACAGATACGCAGTATTTT	CARSLPINREREGATDTQYF
TRBV5-4	NA	TRBJ2-5	16	TRBD1	TGTGCCAGCAGCTTGGGAGGGACAGGGGGTCAAGAGACCCAGTACTTC	CASSLGGTGGQETQYF
TRBV2	NA	TRBJ2-3	15	TRBD2	TGTGCCAGCGGACTAGTCGCTTCTTTCACAGATACGCAGTATTTT	CASGLVASFTDTQYF
TRBV7-8	NA	TRBJ2-1	15	NA	TGTGCCAGCAGCTTAGGTGGGGCCTTATTAGGTGAGCAGTTCTTC	CASSLGGALLGEQFF
TRBV7-2	NA	TRBJ2-1	17	NA	TGTGCCAGCAGCTTAGGGTCCACAGTCGGCCTAAGGAATGAGCAGTTCTTC	CASSLGSTVGLRNEQFF
TRBV4-3	NA	TRBJ1-3	16	NA	TGCGCCAGCAGCCAAGATCAGGCCGCCTCTGGAAACACCATATATTTT	CASSQDQAASGNTIYF
TRBV5-1	NA	TRBJ2-5	13	NA	TGCGCCAGCGGCCCCGGGCCCCAAGAGACCCAGTACTTC	CASGPGPQETQYF
TRBV4-3	NA	TRBJ2-7	13	NA	TGCGCCAGCAGCCAAGATTCAGGGTTCGAGCAGTACTTC	CASSQDSGFEQYF
TRBV6-4	NA	TRBJ2-7	14	NA	TGTGCCAGCAGTGAAAGGCAGAGCTCCTACGAGCAGTACTTC	CASSERQSSYEQYF
TRBV27	NA	TRBJ2-1	15	NA	TGTGCCAGCAGTTTATACCGGGACCGAGCGTTAGAGCAGTTCTTC	CASSLYRDRALEQFF
TRBV20-1	NA	TRBJ1-2	11	NA	TGCAGTGCGAGTCGGGCAAATGGCTACACCTTC	CSASRANGYTF
TRBV9	NA	TRBJ1-1	16	TRBD1	TGTGCCAGCAGCGTAGCGGGACAGGGAGTGAACACTGAAGCTTTCTTT	CASSVAGQGVNTEAFF
TRBV5-1	NA	TRBJ2-5	14	NA	TGCGCCAGCAGCTTCTTAGGAAACCAAGAGACCCAGTACTTC	CASSFLGNQETQYF
TRBV9	NA	TRBJ2-1	15	NA	TGTGCCAGTGCACAGGGAGGGAGCTCCTACAATGAGCAGTTCTTC	CASAQGGSSYNEQFF
TRBV29-1	NA	TRBJ1-2	12	NA	TGCAGCGTTGAAGAAAACAGGGACGGCTACACCTTC	CSVEENRDGYTF
TRBV9	NA	TRBJ2-1	14	TRBD2	TGTGCCAGCAGCCCTGGGACTAGCGGGAGGGCGCAGTTCTTC	CASSPGTSGRAQFF
TRBV9	NA	TRBJ2-7	15	NA	TGTGCCAGCAGCGTAGGGTCAGGGTGGGAGTACGAGCAGTACTTC	CASSVGSGWEYEQYF
TRBV29-1	NA	TRBJ2-1	14	NA	TGCAGCGTTGATCGGTCAGGGTTGGGCAACGAGCAGTTCTTC	CSVDRSGLGNEQFF
TRBV28	NA	TRBJ1-5	15	NA	TGTGCCAGCAGTTTCCCAGGGGCCGGCAATCAGCCCCAGCATTTT	CASSFPGAGNQPQHF
TRBV5-1	NA	TRBJ2-2	17	NA	TGCGCCAGCAGCTCTGGACAGCCGACCCCTAACACCGGGGAGCTGTTTTTT	CASSSGQPTPNTGELFF
TRBV11-2	few	TRBJ1-2	13	NA	TGTGCCAGCAGCTTAGCAACAGCCTATGGCTACACCTTC	CASSLATAYGYTF
TRBV15	once	TRBJ2-3	16	NA	TGTGCCACCAGCAGAGAAATTATAGGCTTCACAGATACGCAGTATTTT	CATSREIIGFTDTQYF
TRBV28	NA	TRBJ1-5	12	NA	TGTGCCAGCAGTTCGGGAGTTCAGCCCCAGCATTTT	CASSSGVQPQHF
TRBV5-1	NA	TRBJ2-7	15	NA	TGCGCCAGCAGCTTGGCCGACGGGAGAGGCTACGAGCAGTACTTC	CASSLADGRGYEQYF
TRBV20-1	NA	TRBJ2-6	11	NA	TGCAGTGCTCCTTCGGACTCCGTCCTGACTTTC	CSAPSDSVLTF
TRBV14	NA	TRBJ1-2	15	NA	TGTGCCAGCAGCCAGAACTGGGGGCCGGGATATGGCTACACCTTC	CASSQNWGPGYGYTF
TRBV7-9	NA	TRBJ2-5	14	TRBD1	TGTGCCAGCAGCCCCCGGACAGGGCAAGAGACCCAGTACTTC	CASSPRTGQETQYF
TRBV28	NA	TRBJ2-7	17	TRBD2	TGTGCCAGCACCCCTAGCGGGTATCCGCCTTGGCAATCGCAGCAGTACTTC	CASTPSGYPPWQSQQYF
TRBV10-3	once	TRBJ2-7	15	NA	TGTGCCATCAGTGAGCCCGCTGGCAACTCCTACGAGCAGTACTTC	CAISEPAGNSYEQYF
TRBV12-5	NA	TRBJ2-1	12	NA	TGTGCTAGTGGACCGAGGGTGGATGAGCAGTTCTTC	CASGPRVDEQFF
TRBV28	NA	TRBJ1-6	13	NA	TGTGCCAGCGCGGGAATGGGTGATTCACCCCTCCACTTT	CASAGMGDSPLHF
TRBV4-2	NA	TRBJ2-3	20	TRBD1	TGTGCCAGCAGCCACGAAGTGAAGGGCGCCAACAGGGGGCGCACAGATACGCAGTATTTT	CASSHEVKGANRGRTDTQYF
TRBV6-5	once	TRBJ1-4	13	NA	TGTGCCAGCGGCGGGAGGGGCACGGAAAAACTGTTTTTT	CASGGRGTEKLFF
TRBV28	NA	TRBJ1-1	16	NA	TGTGCCAGCAGTATATACTGGGGCGCGATGGGCACTGAAGCTTTCTTT	CASSIYWGAMGTEAFF
TRBV29-1	NA	TRBJ1-2	11	TRBD1	TGCAGCGCTTCACGGACAGGCAGCTACACCTTC	CSASRTGSYTF
TRBV5-6	NA	TRBJ2-7	16	TRBD1	TGTGCCAGCAGTTCAACAGGGGCGTCCCCTAAGGGCGAGCAGTACTTC	CASSSTGASPKGEQYF
TRBV9	NA	TRBJ2-7	13	NA	TGTGCCAGCAGCCCCCGGGACACAGAAGCACGGTACTTC	CASSPRDTEARYF
TRBV5-1	once	TRBJ2-7	14	NA	TGCGCCAGCAGGCGCGGGGCGAGCTCCTACGAGCAGTACTTC	CASRRGASSYEQYF
TRBV5-1	once	TRBJ1-2	14	NA	TGCGCCAGCAGCTTGGGGGGTACATCATCTGGCTACACCTTC	CASSLGGTSSGYTF
TRBV6-5	NA	TRBJ2-7	14	TRBD1	TGTGCCAGCAGACGGGACAGGGGTCAGTACGAGCAGTACTTC	CASRRDRGQYEQYF
TRBV7-3	NA	TRBJ2-3	15	NA	TGTGCCAGCAGCCTCCTTGGGGGCGACGCAGATACGCAGTATTTT	CASSLLGGDADTQYF
TRBV19	NA	TRBJ1-2	14	NA	TGTGCCAGTCGGATTGGGGGATCGAACTATGGCTACACCTTC	CASRIGGSNYGYTF
TRBV28	NA	TRBJ2-7	15	TRBD2	TGTGCCAGCAGTTTTCCGGGAGGTAGCTCCTACGAGCAGTACTTC	CASSFPGGSSYEQYF
TRBV9	NA	TRBJ1-4	15	TRBD1	TGTGCCAGCAGCCTGGTAGGGGGCTTGAATGAAAAACTGTTTTTT	CASSLVGGLNEKLFF
TRBV9	NA	TRBJ2-3	16	NA	TGTGCCAGCAGCGGGCAAACAGGTTGGGGTACAGATACGCAGTATTTT	CASSGQTGWGTDTQYF
TRBV7-2	NA	TRBJ1-2	16	NA	TGTGCCAGCAGCTTAGGTAGCCAGACAATCCAAGGAGGCTACACCTTC	CASSLGSQTIQGGYTF
TRBV19	NA	TRBJ1-1	18	TRBD1	TGTGCCAGTAGTTCATTGGGACAGGGGGTAATGATCGGGCCTGAAGCTTTCTTT	CASSSLGQGVMIGPEAFF
TRBV6-5	once	TRBJ2-7	14	NA	TGTGCCAGCAGTTCGAACAGGGGGGGCTACGAGCAGTACTTC	CASSSNRGGYEQYF
TRBV15	NA	TRBJ1-3	16	NA	TGTGCCACCAGCAGAGATAGTTCCTACTCTGGAAACACCATATATTTT	CATSRDSSYSGNTIYF
TRBV28	NA	TRBJ2-2	15	NA	TGTGCCAGCAGTTTACTCGGGGCTAACACCGGGGAGCTGTTTTTT	CASSLLGANTGELFF
TRBV25-1	NA	TRBJ2-3	14	NA	TGTGCCAGCAGCGCCCAGGGGAGCACAGATACGCAGTATTTT	CASSAQGSTDTQYF
TRBV19	NA	TRBJ1-5	14	TRBD1	TGTGCCAGTAGTAATCAGGGGGCGAGGCAGCCCCAGCATTTT	CASSNQGARQPQHF